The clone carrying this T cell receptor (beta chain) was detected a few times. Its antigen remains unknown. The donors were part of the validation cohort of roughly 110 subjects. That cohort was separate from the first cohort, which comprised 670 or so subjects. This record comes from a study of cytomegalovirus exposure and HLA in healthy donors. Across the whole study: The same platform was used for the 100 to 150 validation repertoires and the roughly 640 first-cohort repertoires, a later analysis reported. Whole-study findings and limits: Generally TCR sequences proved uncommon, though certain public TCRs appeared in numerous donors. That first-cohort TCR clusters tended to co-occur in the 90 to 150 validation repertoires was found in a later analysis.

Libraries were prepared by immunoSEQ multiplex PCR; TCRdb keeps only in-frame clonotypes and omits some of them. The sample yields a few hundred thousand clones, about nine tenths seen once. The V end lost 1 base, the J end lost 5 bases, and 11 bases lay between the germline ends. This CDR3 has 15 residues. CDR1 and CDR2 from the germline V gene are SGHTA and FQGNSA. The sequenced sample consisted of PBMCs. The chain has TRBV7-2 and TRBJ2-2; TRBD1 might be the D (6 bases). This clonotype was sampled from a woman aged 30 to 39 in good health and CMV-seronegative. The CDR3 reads CASSLGTGTTGELFF. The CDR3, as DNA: TGTGCCAGCAGCTTAGGAACAGGGACAACCGGGGAGCTGTTTTTT.